The present T cell receptor beta chain was sequenced within a study of T cell responses to AZD1222 COVID-19 vaccine. Libraries were prepared by immunoSEQ multiplex PCR; TCRdb keeps only in-frame clonotypes and omits some of them. In the table there are under 70,000 clones, about 74% of which are singletons. Study-wide results and limits: Nearly half of spike-specific TCRs reportedly target variant regions that are unmutated in the B.1.351 and B.1.1.7 variants.

On this clone itself: Its specificity is unknown.

The trim removed 5 bases at V and 3 bases at J, leaving 3 bases unmatched. The germline gives CDR1 MDHEN, CDR2 SYDVKM. This CDR3 is built from 15 residues. J is TRBJ1-6 and V is TRBV28; 8 positions agree with TRBD1. This clonotype was obtained from an adult in good health. This sample comprised peripheral blood, obtained on day 0 of AZD1222 vaccination. This CDR3 is CASSPGQGYNSPLHF. The CDR3 DNA follows: TGTGCCAGCAGTCCCGGACAGGGCTATAATTCACCCCTCCACTTT.